The sequence of this TCR beta chain was determined in a study of blood T cell repertoires in COVID-19 (dated by TCRdb to about 2020). Looking at the study overall: Collaborator samples came from the United States, Italy and Spain and covered acute and convalescent phases of COVID-19. The dataset comprised deeply sampled blood TCRbeta repertoires from subjects exposed to, actively infected with, or recovered from COVID-19. Samples were obtained from the ongoing ImmuneRACE study (first 160 participants) and from 1,254 subjects provided by 6 global collaborators. The material from the prospective study consisted of cDNA or gDNA derived from T cells, B-cell-depleted T cells, or PBMCs. The repertoires were made available in a free public database intended to serve as a resource for research on the immune response to SARS-CoV-2. A de-identified subject ID, COVID-19 status, age in years and sex were almost always included in the sample metadata. Where HLA class I and class II types were available, the types were taken from metadata supplied by the sample provider, not from assay-based typing.

TCRbeta CDR3 regions were amplified from genomic DNA by means of the immunoSEQ Assay, a bias-controlled multiplex PCR. As for the authors' bioinformatics: The number of nucleated cells in each sample was estimated from the amplification of reference gene primers within the assay. To quantify the absolute abundance of each unique TCRbeta CDR3 rearrangement, sequence reads were collapsed and filtered. Productive Simpson clonality was computed per sample as the square root of Simpson's diversity index over productive rearrangements. Sourced from immuneACCESS, this table was stored by TCRdb with only in-frame sequences that have V and J called. A share of the clones is absent; for the studies checked, an unresolved V gene accounts for under half, and the remainder has no known explanation. V, J and clone size were drawn from that table, and D and trimming were deduced from the DNA. Here the sample has 130,000 to 150,000 clones; under 80% occur a single time. The top ten clones comprise about 4% of the sample.

Collaborating institutions collected whole blood in K2EDTA tubes following their own protocols. For TCRbeta analysis, collaborator samples were shipped as frozen whole blood, as isolated PBMCs, or as DNA extracted from either sample type. The cysteine opens and the phenylalanine closes a CDR3 of 15 amino acids. Here the CDR3 DNA is all that survives: 45 bases in frame from base 1. Reading the germline V gene gives CDR1 MNHEY and CDR2 SVGAGI. Compared with germline, V lacks 2 bases and J lacks 3 bases; bases without a gene match: 4. Broad study findings and their caveats: The quantity of clinical and demographic metadata differed by source and by participant and was supplied without curation.

This clone was seen more than once but under ten times. Its antigen is currently not known. Within one base of it there is no much larger clone, and no base qualities were kept. Sequencing used peripheral blood. The V gene is TRBV6-5 and the J gene is TRBJ2-3; TRBD1 agrees with 8 junctional bases. This clonotype was obtained from a man in his sixties with acute or convalescent COVID-19. CDR3 region: CASSYQGAGTDTQYF. The nucleotides read TGTGCCAGCAGTTACCAGGGGGCCGGGACAGATACGCAGTATTTT.